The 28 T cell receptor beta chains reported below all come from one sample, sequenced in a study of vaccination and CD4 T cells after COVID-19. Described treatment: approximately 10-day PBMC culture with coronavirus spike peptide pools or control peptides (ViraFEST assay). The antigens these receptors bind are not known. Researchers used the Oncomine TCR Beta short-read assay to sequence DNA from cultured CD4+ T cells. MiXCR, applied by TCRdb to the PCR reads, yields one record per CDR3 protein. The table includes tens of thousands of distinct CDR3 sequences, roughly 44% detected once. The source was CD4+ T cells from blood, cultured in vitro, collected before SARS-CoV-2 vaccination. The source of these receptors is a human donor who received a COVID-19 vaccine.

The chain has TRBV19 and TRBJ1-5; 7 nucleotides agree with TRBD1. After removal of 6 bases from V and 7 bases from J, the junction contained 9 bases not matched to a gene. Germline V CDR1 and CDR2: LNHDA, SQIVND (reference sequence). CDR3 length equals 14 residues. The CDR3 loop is CASSIQGGGQPQHF. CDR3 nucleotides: TGTGCCAGTAGCATTCAGGGAGGGGGCCAGCCCCAGCATTTT. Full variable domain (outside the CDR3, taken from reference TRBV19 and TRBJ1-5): DGGITQSPKYLFRKEGQNVTLSCEQNLNHDAMYWYRQDPGQGLRLIYYSQIVNDFQKGDIAEGYSVSREKKESFPLTVTSAQKNPTAFYLCASSIQGGGQPQHFGDGTRLSIL.

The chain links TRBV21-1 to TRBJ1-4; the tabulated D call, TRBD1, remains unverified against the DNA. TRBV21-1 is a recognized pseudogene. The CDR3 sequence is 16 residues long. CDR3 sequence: CASPGHPQGVNEKLFF. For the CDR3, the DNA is TGTGCCAGTCCCGGACACCCCCAAGGGGTTAATGAAAAACTGTTTTTT.

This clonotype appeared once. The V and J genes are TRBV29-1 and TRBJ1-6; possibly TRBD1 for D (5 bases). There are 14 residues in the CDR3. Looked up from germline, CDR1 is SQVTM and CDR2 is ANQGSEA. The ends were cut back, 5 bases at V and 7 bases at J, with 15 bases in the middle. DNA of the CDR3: TGCAGCGTTTGTGTCCCAGGGCAAAATTCACCCCTCCACTTT. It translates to CSVCVPGQNSPLHF.

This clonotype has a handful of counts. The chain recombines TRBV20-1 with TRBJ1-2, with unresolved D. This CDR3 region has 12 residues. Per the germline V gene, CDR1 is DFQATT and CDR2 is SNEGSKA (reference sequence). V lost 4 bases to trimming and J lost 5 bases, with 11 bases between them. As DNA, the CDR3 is TGCAGTGCTATCGACCAGCTTTATGGCTACACCTTC. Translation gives CSAIDQLYGYTF.

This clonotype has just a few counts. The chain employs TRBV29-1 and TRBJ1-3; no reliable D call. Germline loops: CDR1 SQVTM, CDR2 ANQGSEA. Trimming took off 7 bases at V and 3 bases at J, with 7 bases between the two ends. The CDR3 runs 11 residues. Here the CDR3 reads CSGESGNTIYF. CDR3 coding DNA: TGCAGCGGGGAGAGTGGAAACACCATATATTTT.

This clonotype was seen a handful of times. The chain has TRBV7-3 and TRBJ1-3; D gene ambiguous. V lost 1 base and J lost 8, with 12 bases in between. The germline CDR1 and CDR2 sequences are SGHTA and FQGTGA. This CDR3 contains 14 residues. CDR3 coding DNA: TGTGCCAGCAGCTTAAGCCCTTCCGGTGACACCATATATTTT. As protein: CASSLSPSGDTIYF. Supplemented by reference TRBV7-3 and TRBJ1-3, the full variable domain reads GAGVSQTPSNKVTEKGKYVELRCDPISGHTALYWYRQSLGQGPEFLIYFQGTGAADDSGLPNDRFFAVRPEGSVSTLKIQRTERGDSAVYLCASSLSPSGDTIYFGEGSWLTVV.

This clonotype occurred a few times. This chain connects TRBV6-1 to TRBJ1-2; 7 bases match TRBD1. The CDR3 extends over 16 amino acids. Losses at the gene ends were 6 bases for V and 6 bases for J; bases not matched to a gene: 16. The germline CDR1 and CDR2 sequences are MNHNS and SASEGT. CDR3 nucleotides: TGTGCCAGCAGCCAACGACGGGGACAGAAGTCGGATGGCTACACCTTC. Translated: CASSQRRGQKSDGYTF.

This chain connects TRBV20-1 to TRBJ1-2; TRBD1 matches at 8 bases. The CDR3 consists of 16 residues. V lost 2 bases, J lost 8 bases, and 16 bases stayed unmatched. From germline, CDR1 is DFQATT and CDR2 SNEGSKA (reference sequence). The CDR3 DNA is TGCAGTGCTAGAACCCCGAGGTGGCAGGGGGCTTTCGGCTACACCTTC. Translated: CSARTPRWQGAFGYTF.

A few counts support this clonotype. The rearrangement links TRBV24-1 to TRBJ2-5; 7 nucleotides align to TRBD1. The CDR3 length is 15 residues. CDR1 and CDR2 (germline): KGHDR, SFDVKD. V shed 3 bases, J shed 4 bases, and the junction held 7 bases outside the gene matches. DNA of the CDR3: TGTGCCACCAGTGATCCAGGGGGAATTCGAGAGACCCAGTACTTC. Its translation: CATSDPGGIRETQYF.

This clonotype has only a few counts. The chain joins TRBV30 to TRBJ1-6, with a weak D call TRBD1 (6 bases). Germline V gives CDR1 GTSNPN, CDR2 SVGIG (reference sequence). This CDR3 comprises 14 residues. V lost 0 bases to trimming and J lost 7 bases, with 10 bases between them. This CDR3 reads CAWSVGTRNSPLHF. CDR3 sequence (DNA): TGTGCCTGGAGTGTTGGGACAAGGAATTCACCCCTCCACTTT.

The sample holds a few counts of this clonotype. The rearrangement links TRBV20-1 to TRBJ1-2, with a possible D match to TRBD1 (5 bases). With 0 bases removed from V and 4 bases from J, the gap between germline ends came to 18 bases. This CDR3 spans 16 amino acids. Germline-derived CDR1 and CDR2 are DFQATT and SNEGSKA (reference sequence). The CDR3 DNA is TGCAGTGCTAGAGATCCGTCCGAGGTGAGGGGCTATGGCTACACCTTC. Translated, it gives CSARDPSEVRGYGYTF.

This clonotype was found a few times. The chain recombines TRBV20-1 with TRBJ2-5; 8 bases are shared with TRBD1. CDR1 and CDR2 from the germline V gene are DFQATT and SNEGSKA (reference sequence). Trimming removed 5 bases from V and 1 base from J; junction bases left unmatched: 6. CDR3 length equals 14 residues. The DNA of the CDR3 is TGCAGTGCTCCCTCGACAGGGGTCCAAGAGACCCAGTACTTC. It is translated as CSAPSTGVQETQYF.

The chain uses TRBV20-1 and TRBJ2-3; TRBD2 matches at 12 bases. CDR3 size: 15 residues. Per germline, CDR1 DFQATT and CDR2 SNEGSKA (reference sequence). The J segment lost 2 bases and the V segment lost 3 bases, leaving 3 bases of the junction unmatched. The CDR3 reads CSARGTSGLTDTQYF. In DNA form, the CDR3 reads TGCAGTGCTAGGGGGACTAGCGGGCTCACAGATACGCAGTATTTT.

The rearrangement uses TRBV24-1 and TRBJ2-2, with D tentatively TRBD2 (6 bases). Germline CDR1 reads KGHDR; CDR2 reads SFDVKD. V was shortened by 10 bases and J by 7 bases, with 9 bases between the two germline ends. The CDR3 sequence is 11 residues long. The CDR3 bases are TGTGCCACAGGACTATTCGGGGAGCTGTTTTTT. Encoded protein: CATGLFGELFF.

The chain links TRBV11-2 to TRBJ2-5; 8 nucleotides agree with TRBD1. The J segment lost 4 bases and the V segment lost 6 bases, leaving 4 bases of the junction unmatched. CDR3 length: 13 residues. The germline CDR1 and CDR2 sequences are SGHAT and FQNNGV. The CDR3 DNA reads TGTGCCAGCAGACTGACAGGGGTAGAGACCCAGTACTTC. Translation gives CASRLTGVETQYF. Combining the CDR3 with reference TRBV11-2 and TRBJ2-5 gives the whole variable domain EAGVAQSPRYKIIEKRQSVAFWCNPISGHATLYWYQQILGQGPKLLIQFQNNGVVDDSQLPKDRFSAERLKGVDSTLKIQPAKLEDSAVYLCASRLTGVETQYFGPGTRLLVL.

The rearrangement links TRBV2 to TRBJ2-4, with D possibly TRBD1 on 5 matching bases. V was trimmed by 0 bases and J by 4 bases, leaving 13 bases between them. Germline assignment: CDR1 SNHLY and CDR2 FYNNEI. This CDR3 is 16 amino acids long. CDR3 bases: TGTGCCAGCAGTGAAGCTCTGTCAGGGCTTAAAAACATTCAGTACTTC. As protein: CASSEALSGLKNIQYF. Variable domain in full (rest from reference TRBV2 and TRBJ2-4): EPEVTQTPSHQVTQMGQEVILRCVPISNHLYFYWYRQILGQKVEFLVSFYNNEISEKSEIFDDQFSVERPDGSNFTLKIRSTKLEDSAMYFCASSEALSGLKNIQYFGAGTRLSVL.

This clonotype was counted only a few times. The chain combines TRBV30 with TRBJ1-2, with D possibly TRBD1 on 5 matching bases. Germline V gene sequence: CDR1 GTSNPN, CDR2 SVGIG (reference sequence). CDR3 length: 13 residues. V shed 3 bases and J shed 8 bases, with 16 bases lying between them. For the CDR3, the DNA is TGTGCCTGGAGGGGCAAGGGGCGCGACGGCTACACCTTC. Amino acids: CAWRGKGRDGYTF.

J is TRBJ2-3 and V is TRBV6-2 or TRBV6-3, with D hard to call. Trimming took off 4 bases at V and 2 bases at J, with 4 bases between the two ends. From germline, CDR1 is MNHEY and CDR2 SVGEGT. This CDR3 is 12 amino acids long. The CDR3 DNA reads TGTGCCAGCAGTTCCTACACAGATACGCAGTATTTT. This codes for CASSSYTDTQYF.

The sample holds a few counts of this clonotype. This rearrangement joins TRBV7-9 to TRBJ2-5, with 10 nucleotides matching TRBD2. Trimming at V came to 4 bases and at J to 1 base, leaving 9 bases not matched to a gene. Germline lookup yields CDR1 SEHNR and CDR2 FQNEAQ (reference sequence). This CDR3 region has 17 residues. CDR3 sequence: CASSSQITSGAQETQYF. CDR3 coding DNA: TGTGCCAGCAGCTCCCAAATTACTAGCGGGGCCCAAGAGACCCAGTACTTC.

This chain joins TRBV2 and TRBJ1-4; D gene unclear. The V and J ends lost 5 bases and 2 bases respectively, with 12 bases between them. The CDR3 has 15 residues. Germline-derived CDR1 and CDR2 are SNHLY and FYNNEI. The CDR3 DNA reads TGTGCCAGCAGTTCACACTACGGGACTAATGAAAAACTGTTTTTT. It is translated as CASSSHYGTNEKLFF. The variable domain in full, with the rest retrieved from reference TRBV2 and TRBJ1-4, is EPEVTQTPSHQVTQMGQEVILRCVPISNHLYFYWYRQILGQKVEFLVSFYNNEISEKSEIFDDQFSVERPDGSNFTLKIRSTKLEDSAMYFCASSSHYGTNEKLFFGSGTQLSVL.

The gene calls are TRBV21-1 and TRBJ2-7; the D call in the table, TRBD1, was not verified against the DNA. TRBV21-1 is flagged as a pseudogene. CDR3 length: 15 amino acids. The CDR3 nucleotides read TGTGCCAGCAGCAAAGGGTCCGGGGGGGTTGGCGAGCAGTACTTC. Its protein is CASSKGSGGVGEQYF.

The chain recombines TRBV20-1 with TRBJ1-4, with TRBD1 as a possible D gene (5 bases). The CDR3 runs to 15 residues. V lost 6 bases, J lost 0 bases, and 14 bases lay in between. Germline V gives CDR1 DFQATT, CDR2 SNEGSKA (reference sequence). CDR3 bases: TGCAGTGCCGGGGGGGGTGGTGCAACTAATGAAAAACTGTTTTTT. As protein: CSAGGGGATNEKLFF.

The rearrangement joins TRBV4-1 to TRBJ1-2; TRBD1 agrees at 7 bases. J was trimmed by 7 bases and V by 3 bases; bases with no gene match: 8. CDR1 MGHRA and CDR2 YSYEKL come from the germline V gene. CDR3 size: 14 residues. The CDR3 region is CASSHQDRVRGYTF. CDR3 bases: TGCGCCAGCAGCCACCAAGACAGGGTACGTGGCTACACCTTC.

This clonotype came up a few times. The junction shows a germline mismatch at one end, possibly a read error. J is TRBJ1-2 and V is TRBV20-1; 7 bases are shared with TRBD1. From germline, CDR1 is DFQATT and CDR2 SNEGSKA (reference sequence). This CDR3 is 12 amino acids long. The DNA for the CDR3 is TGCAGTGCTAGAGACCCGACAGGGCAACTTCCCTTC. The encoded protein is CSARDPTGQLPF.

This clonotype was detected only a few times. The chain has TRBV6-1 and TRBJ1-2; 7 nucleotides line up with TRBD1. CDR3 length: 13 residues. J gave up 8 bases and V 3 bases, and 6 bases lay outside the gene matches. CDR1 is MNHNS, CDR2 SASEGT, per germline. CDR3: CASSESAGGGYTF. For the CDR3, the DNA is TGTGCCAGCAGTGAGTCGGCAGGGGGAGGCTACACCTTC.

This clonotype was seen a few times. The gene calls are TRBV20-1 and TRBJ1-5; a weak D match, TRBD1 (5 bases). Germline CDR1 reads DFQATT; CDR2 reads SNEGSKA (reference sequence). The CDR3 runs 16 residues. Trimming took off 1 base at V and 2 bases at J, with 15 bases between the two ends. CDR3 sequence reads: CSARVATGEGNQPQHF. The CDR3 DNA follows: TGCAGTGCTAGAGTGGCTACAGGCGAGGGCAATCAGCCCCAGCATTTT.

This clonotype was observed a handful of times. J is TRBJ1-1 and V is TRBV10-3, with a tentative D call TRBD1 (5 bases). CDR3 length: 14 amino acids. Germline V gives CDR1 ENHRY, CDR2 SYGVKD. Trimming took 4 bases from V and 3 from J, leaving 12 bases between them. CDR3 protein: CAISVGQGDTEAFF. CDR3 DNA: TGTGCCATCAGTGTCGGGCAGGGTGACACTGAAGCTTTCTTT.

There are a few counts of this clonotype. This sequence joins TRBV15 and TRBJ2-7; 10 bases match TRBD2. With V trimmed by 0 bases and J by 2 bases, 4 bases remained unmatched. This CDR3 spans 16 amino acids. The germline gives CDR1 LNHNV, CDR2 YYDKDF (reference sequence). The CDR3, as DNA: TGTGCCACCAGCAGAGATCTAGCGGGGGCCCCCTACGAGCAGTACTTC. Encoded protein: CATSRDLAGAPYEQYF.